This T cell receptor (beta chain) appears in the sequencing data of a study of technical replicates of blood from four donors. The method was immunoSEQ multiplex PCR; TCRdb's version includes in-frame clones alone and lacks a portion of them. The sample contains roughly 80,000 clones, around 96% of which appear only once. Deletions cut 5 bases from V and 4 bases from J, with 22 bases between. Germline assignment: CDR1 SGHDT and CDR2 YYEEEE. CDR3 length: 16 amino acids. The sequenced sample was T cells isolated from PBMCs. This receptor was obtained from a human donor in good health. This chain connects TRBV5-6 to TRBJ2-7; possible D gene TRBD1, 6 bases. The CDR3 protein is CASSSLTGLTIYEQYF. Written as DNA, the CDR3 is TGTGCCAGCAGTAGCCTAACAGGGTTGACGATTTACGAGCAGTACTTC.